The 17 T cell receptor beta chains below were found in one sample sequenced in a study of regulatory T cells in long-lasting Graves disease. Time point indicated: persistent/refractory GD, antithyroid drugs over 5 years with positive TRAb. PBMCs provided the RNA from which the TCR library was made. Building of the TCR beta libraries involved iRepertoire HTBI primers and Arm-PCR of CDR3 regions. MiXCR was run by TCRdb on the multiplex PCR reads, yielding one entry per CDR3 protein. Of 400,000 to 500,000 distinct CDR3 sequences detected, 21% appear once; the ten largest clones hold 14%. The sample was peripheral blood mononuclear cells (PBMCs), taken when the disease was refractory, from a patient treated with antithyroid drugs. The receptors come from a female donor with Graves disease.

This clonotype was detected only a few times. This chain uses TRBV20-1 with TRBJ1-4; D is perhaps TRBD1 (6 bases). Trimming shortened V by 5 bases and J by 4 bases, and 11 bases separated the two germline ends. The CDR3 covers 13 residues. Germline values: CDR1 DFQATT, CDR2 SNEGSKA (reference sequence). CDR3 DNA sequence: TGCAGTGCTCAGGGGCCTTATAATGAAAAACTGTTTTTT. As protein: CSAQGPYNEKLFF.

The V call is TRBV20-1, the J call TRBJ2-7; 8 bases line up with TRBD2. V shed 7 bases and J 6 bases; nucleotides not matched to a gene: 5. Germline values: CDR1 DFQATT, CDR2 SNEGSKA (reference sequence). This CDR3 comprises 11 residues. The CDR3 spells CSVASGREQYF. The CDR3 nucleotides read TGCAGTGTGGCTAGCGGGCGCGAGCAGTACTTC.

This clonotype was found many times. The CDR3 is CASSRQAGLATETQYF. The CDR3 DNA sequence: TGTGCCAGCAGTAGGCAAGCGGGACTAGCGACTGAGACCCAGTACTTC. V gene TRBV6-2 or TRBV6-3 combines with J gene TRBJ2-5; the match to TRBD2 covers 10 bases. Trimming removed 5 bases from V and 5 bases from J; junction bases left unmatched: 11. The CDR3 consists of 16 residues. Germline lookup yields CDR1 MNHEY and CDR2 SVGEGT.

The rearrangement uses TRBV12-3 or TRBV12-4 and TRBJ1-5; no firm D call. The V end lost 0 bases, the J end lost 9 bases, and 15 bases lay between the germline ends. This CDR3 contains 15 residues. DNA for the CDR3: TGTGCCAGCAGTTTAGCAGGAGGCACCCGCGGGCCCCAGCATTTT. Translation: CASSLAGGTRGPQHF.

This clonotype was counted ten times or more. V is TRBV5-6 and J is TRBJ2-1, with D possibly TRBD2 on 6 matching bases. Looked up from germline, CDR1 is SGHDT and CDR2 is YYEEEE. The CDR3 consists of 16 residues. Deletions cut 4 bases from V and 6 bases from J, with 20 bases between. The CDR3 is CASSPAGTLTVNEQFF. The CDR3 coding sequence is TGTGCCAGCAGCCCCGCCGGGACTCTGACGGTCAATGAGCAGTTCTTC.

The chain is built from TRBV20-1 and TRBJ1-3; the D is unclear. Trimming pared 1 base from V and 4 bases from J, leaving 14 bases between. The CDR3 contains 15 residues. CDR1 is DFQATT, CDR2 SNEGSKA, per germline (reference sequence). CDR3 sequence: CSARAHDRPGNTIYF. CDR3 in DNA: TGCAGTGCTAGAGCCCACGATCGGCCCGGAAACACCATATATTTT.

This clonotype was seen repeatedly, ten times or more. The chain recombines TRBV10-3 with TRBJ2-7; TRBD1 might be the D (5 bases). This CDR3 has 14 amino acids. V shed 3 bases and J shed 8 bases, with 17 bases lying between them. Per germline, CDR1 ENHRY and CDR2 SYGVKD. The CDR3 loop reads CAISDRASPYQQYF. The DNA of the CDR3 is TGTGCCATCAGTGACAGGGCGTCGCCATATCAGCAGTACTTC.

This clonotype was counted at least ten times. The junction departs from germline at one end; a sequencing error may be responsible. V gene TRBV10-2 combines with J gene TRBJ1-1, with D perhaps TRBD1 (5 bases). Germline V gives CDR1 WSHSY, CDR2 SAAADI. The CDR3 is made up of 13 amino acids. DNA for the CDR3: TGTGCCAGCAGTGGGGACGGAAACACTGAAGCTTTCTTT. This sequence encodes CASSGDGNTEAFF.

The chain couples TRBV5-1 to TRBJ1-1; 9 nucleotides align to TRBD1. The germline V gene encodes CDR1 SGHRS and CDR2 YFSETQ. J lost 5 bases, V lost 4 bases, and 9 bases had no gene match. The CDR3 length is 15 residues. CDR3 in amino acids: CASSARQGEGTEAFF. In nucleotides, the CDR3 is TGCGCCAGCAGCGCGAGACAGGGGGAAGGTACTGAAGCTTTCTTT.

The V call is TRBV28, the J call TRBJ2-2; D remains ambiguous. V was shortened by 6 bases and J by 6 bases, with 11 bases between the two germline ends. The CDR3 has 13 amino acids. Germline assignment: CDR1 MDHEN and CDR2 SYDVKM. CDR3 DNA sequence: TGTGCCAGCAGGTTCCTTGGCGCCGGGGAGCTGTTTTTT. This codes for CASRFLGAGELFF. The variable domain in full, completed from reference TRBV28 and TRBJ2-2, reads DVKVTQSSRYLVKRTGEKVFLECVQDMDHENMFWYRQDPGLGLRLIYFSYDVKMKEKGDIPEGYSVSREKKERFSLILESASTNQTSMYLCASRFLGAGELFFGEGSRLTVL.

The table lists this clonotype with a few counts. The rearrangement joins TRBV7-8 to TRBJ2-4; 11 nucleotides line up with TRBD1. The germline CDR1 and CDR2 sequences are SGHVS and FQNEAQ. Losses at the gene ends were 1 base for V and 14 bases for J; bases not matched to a gene: 1. The CDR3 is 12 amino acids. In DNA, the CDR3 is TGTGCCAGCAGCTTAGGGGACAGGGGGGAGTACTTC. This encodes CASSLGDRGEYF.

This clonotype occurred once. This may be a read error, as it is one base from a much larger clone. The rearrangement links TRBV27 to TRBJ2-5, with 7 bases lining up with TRBD1. Germline values: CDR1 MNHEY, CDR2 SMNVEV (reference sequence). This CDR3 comprises 14 residues. J gave up 7 bases and V 2 bases, and 7 bases lay outside the gene matches. CDR3 nucleotides: TGTGCCAGCAGTTTACCGGACAGGTGGGTGACCCAGTACTTC. Protein sequence: CASSLPDRWVTQYF.

CDR3 sequence reads: CASRHPAFSTSGANVLTF. The CDR3 DNA sequence: TGTGCCAGTAGACACCCGGCCTTCTCTACCTCTGGGGCCAACGTCCTGACTTTC. The V gene is TRBV19, the J gene TRBJ2-6; D remains ambiguous. Germline CDR1 is LNHDA and CDR2 is SQIVND (reference sequence). This CDR3 is 18 amino acids long. Trimming cost V 6 bases and J 0 bases, with 18 bases left between them.

This clonotype was observed many times. V usage is TRBV20-1 and J usage is TRBJ2-5, with D perhaps matching TRBD2 (5 bases). This CDR3 has 14 residues. Germline CDR1 reads DFQATT; CDR2 reads SNEGSKA (reference sequence). V dropped 8 bases and J dropped 1 base, with 17 bases sitting between them. The CDR3 region is CSRVAADLQETQYF. CDR3 sequence (DNA): TGCAGTCGGGTGGCAGCGGACCTCCAAGAGACCCAGTACTTC.

This clonotype was recorded many times. CDR3: CSVVDHLNTEAFF. In DNA form, the CDR3 reads TGCAGCGTTGTGGACCATTTGAACACTGAAGCTTTCTTT. The chain carries TRBV29-1 and TRBJ1-1; D is uncertain. V was trimmed by 4 bases and J by 0 bases, leaving 9 bases between them. The V gene's germline CDR1 is SQVTM and CDR2 ANQGSEA. CDR3 length: 13 residues.

This clonotype was seen repeatedly, ten times or more. This chain uses TRBV15 with TRBJ2-5; TRBD1 matches 10 bases. The germline V gene has CDR1 LNHNV and CDR2 YYDKDF (reference sequence). The CDR3 loop spans 15 amino acids. V lost 3 bases, J lost 5 bases, and 6 bases stayed unmatched. The CDR3 DNA sequence: TGTGCCACCAGCAGGGACAGGGGGAGGGTGGAGACCCAGTACTTC. This sequence encodes CATSRDRGRVETQYF.

This chain joins TRBV30 and TRBJ2-2; 9 bases map to TRBD1. J gave up 3 bases and V 8 bases, and 10 bases lay outside the gene matches. CDR1 and CDR2 from the germline V gene are GTSNPN and SVGIG (reference sequence). The CDR3 totals 15 residues. CDR3 residues: CAIDPGQGYTGELFF. CDR3 coding DNA: TGTGCCATCGATCCGGGACAGGGTTACACCGGGGAGCTGTTTTTT.